This T cell receptor beta chain appears in the sequencing data of a study of Ad26.COV2.S vaccination and SARS-CoV-2 variants. Study-level background: Donor got 5x10^10 or 1x10^11 viral particles of Ad26.COV2.S.

Noted treatment: some 20 received Ad26.COV2.S at low or high dose, single or two shots; a few received placebo; per-sample allocation not given. It was on day 63 after the first vaccine or placebo injection that samples were taken. What was given as vaccine was an Ad26 vector encoding Wuhan-strain SARS-CoV-2 spike. Measured with immunoSEQ multiplex PCR; TCRdb has only the in-frame clones, and not every one. The repertoire holds about 680,000 clones, roughly 90% seen once, with 1.5% in the top ten. V was cut by 4 bases and J by 4 bases, with 13 bases left in between. This CDR3 has 14 amino acids. Germline V gene lookup returns CDR1 SGHVS and CDR2 FQNEAQ.

The TCR comes from a person aged 18 to 65 who received the Ad26.COV2.S COVID-19 vaccine or a placebo. The material was peripheral blood, obtained in a trial of Ad26.COV2.S vaccine versus placebo. V usage is TRBV7-8 and J usage is TRBJ1-2, with D possibly matching TRBD1 (5 bases). CDR3 coding DNA: TGTGCCAGCAGCTCCAGACAGTCCCTCTATGGCTACACCTTC. The encoded protein is CASSSRQSLYGYTF.